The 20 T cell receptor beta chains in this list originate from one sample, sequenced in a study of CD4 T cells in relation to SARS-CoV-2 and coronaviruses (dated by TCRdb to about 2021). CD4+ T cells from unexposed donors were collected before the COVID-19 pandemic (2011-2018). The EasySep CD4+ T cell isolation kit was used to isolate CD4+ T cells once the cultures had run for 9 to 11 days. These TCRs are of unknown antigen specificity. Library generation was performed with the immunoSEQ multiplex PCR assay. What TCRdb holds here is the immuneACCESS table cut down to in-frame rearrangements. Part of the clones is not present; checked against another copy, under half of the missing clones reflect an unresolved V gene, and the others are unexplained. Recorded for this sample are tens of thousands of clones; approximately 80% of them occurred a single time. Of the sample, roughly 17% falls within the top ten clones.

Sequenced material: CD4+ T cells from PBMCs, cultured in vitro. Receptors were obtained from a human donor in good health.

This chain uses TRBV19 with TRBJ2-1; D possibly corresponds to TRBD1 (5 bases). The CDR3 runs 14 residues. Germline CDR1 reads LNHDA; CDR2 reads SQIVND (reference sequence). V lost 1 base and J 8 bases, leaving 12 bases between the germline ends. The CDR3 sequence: CASSIGGGVYEQFF. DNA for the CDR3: TGTGCCAGTAGTATAGGGGGCGGAGTCTATGAGCAGTTCTTC.

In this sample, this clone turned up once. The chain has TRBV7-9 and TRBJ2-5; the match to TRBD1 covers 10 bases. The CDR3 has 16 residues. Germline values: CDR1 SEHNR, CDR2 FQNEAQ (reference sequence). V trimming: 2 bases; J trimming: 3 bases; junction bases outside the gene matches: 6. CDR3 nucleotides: TGTGCCAGCAGCTTACATAGGGGGACAGGGGAAGAGACCCAGTACTTC. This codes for CASSLHRGTGEETQYF.

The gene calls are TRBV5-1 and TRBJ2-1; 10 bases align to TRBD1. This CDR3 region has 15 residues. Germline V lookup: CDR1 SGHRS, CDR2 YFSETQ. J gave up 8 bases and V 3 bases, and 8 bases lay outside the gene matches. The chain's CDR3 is CASSWAGTGVDEQFF. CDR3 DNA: TGCGCCAGCAGCTGGGCCGGGACAGGGGTTGATGAGCAGTTCTTC.

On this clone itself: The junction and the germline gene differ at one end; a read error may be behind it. In DNA, the CDR3 is TGTGCTAGCAGCTTAGGGTCGGGGGCTCCTGGGGCCAACGTCCTGACTTTC. It translates to CASSLGSGAPGANVLTF. This chain joins TRBV7-7 and TRBJ2-6, with D possibly being TRBD1 or TRBD2 (6 bases each). The germline V gene has CDR1 SSHAT and CDR2 FNYEAQ (reference sequence). The CDR3 sequence is 17 residues long. The variable domain in full, completed from reference TRBV7-7 and TRBJ2-6, reads GAGVSQSPRYKVTKRGQDVTLRCDPISSHATLYWYQQALGQGPEFLTYFNYEAQPDKSGLPSDRFSAERPEGSISTLTIQRTEQRDSAMYRCASSLGSGAPGANVLTFGAGSRLTVL.

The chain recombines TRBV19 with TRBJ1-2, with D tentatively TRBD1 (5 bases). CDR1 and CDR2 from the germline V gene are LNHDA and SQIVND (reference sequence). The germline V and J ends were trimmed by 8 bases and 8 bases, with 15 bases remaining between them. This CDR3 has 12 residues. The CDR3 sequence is CASSGQGRGYTF. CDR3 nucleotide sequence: TGTGCCAGTTCCGGGCAGGGTCGGGGCTACACCTTC. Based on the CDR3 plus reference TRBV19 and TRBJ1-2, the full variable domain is DGGITQSPKYLFRKEGQNVTLSCEQNLNHDAMYWYRQDPGQGLRLIYYSQIVNDFQKGDIAEGYSVSREKKESFPLTVTSAQKNPTAFYLCASSGQGRGYTFGSGTRLTVV.

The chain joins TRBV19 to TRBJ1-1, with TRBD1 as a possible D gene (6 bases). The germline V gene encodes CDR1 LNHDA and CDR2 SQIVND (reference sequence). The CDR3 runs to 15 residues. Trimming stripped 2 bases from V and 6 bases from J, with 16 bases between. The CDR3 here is CASSIRSGAGSEAFF. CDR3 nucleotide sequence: TGTGCCAGTAGTATACGATCAGGGGCCGGCTCTGAAGCTTTCTTT.

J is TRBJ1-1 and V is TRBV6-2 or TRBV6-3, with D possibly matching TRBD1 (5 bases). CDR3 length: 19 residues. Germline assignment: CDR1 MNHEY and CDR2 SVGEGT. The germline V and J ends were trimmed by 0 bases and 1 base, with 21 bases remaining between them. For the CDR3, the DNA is TGTGCCAGCAGTTACTCACGAGCGGACCAGGGCCGGAGGAACACTGAAGCTTTCTTT. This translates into CASSYSRADQGRRNTEAFF.

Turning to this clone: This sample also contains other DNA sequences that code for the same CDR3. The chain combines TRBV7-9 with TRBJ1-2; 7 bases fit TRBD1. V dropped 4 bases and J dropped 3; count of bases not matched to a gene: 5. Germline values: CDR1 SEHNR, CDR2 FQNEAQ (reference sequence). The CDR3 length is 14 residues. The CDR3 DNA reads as TGTGCCAGCAGCTCGTGGACAGGAGACTATGGCTACACCTTC. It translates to CASSSWTGDYGYTF.

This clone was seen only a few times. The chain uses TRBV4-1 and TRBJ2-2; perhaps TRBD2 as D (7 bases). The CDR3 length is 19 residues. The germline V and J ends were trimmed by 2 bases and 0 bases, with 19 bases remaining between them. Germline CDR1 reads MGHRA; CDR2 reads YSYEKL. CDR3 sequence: CASSQTLERGGSNTGELFF. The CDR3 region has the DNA TGCGCCAGCAGCCAAACCCTCGAGCGCGGGGGCTCGAACACCGGGGAGCTGTTTTTT.

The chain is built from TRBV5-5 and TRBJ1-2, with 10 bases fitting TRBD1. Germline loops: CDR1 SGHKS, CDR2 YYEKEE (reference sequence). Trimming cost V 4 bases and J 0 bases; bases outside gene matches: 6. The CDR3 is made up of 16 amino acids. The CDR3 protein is CASSTGQGRANYGYTF. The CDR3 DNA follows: TGTGCCAGCAGCACGGGACAGGGGAGGGCTAACTATGGCTACACCTTC.

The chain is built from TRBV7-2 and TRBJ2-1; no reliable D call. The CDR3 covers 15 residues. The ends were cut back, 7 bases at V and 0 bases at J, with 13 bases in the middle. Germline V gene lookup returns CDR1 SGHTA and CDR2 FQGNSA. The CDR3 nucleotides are TGTGCCAGCACCCTGACTCGCGGCTCCTACAATGAGCAGTTCTTC. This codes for CASTLTRGSYNEQFF.

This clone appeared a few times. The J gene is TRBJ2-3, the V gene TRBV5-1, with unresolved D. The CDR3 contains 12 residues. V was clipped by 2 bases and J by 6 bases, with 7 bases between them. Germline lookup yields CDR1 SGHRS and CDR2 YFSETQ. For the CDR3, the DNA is TGCGCCAGCAGCTTAGGCTCGGATACGCAGTATTTT. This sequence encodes CASSLGSDTQYF.

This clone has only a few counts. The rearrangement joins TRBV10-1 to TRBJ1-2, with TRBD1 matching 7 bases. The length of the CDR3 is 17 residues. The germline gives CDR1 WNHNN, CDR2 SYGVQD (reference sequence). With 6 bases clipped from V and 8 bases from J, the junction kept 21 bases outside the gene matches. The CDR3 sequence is CASSLKTTGQVRYGYTF. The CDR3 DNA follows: TGCGCCAGCAGCCTTAAAACAACAGGACAGGTAAGGTACGGCTACACCTTC.

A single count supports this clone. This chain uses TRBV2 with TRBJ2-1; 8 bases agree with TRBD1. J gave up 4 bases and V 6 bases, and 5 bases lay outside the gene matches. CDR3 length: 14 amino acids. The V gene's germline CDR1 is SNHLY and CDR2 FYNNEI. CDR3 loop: CASSADRDYNEQFF. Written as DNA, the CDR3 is TGTGCCAGCAGCGCGGACAGGGATTACAATGAGCAGTTCTTC.

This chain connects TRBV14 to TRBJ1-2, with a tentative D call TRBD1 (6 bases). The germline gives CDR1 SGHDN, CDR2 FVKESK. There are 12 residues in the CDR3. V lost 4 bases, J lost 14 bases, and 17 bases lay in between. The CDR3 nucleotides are TGTGCCAGCAGCCTTGCCAGTAGGGGGAAGACCTTC. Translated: CASSLASRGKTF.

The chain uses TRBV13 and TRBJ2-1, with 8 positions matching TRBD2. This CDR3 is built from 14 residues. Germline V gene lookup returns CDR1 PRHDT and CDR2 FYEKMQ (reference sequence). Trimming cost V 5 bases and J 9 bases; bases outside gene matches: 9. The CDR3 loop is CASSPRTSWAEQFF. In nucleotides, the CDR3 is TGTGCCAGCAGCCCCAGGACTAGCTGGGCTGAGCAGTTCTTC.

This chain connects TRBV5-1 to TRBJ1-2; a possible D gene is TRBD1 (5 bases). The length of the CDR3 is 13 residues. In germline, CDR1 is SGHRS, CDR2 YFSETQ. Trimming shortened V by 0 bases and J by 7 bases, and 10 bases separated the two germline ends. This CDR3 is CASSLEGVGGYTF. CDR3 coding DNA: TGCGCCAGCAGCTTGGAAGGGGTAGGTGGCTACACCTTC.

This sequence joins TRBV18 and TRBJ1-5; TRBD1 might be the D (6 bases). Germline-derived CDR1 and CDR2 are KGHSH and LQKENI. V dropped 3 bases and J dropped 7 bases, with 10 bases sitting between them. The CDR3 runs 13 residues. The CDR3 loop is CASSPGQGQPQHF. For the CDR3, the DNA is TGTGCCAGCTCACCGGGGCAGGGGCAGCCCCAGCATTTT. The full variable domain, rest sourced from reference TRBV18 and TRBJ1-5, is NAGVMQNPRHLVRRRGQEARLRCSPMKGHSHVYWYRQLPEEGLKFMVYLQKENIIDESGMPKERFSAEFPKEGPSILRIQQVVRGDSAAYFCASSPGQGQPQHFGDGTRLSIL.

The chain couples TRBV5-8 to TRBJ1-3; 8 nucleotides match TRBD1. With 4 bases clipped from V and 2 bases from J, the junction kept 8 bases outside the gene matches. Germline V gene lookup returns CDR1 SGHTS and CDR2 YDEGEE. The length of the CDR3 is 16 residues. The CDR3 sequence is CASSAHLGQAGNTIYF. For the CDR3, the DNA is TGTGCCAGCAGCGCTCATCTGGGACAGGCTGGAAACACCATATATTTT.

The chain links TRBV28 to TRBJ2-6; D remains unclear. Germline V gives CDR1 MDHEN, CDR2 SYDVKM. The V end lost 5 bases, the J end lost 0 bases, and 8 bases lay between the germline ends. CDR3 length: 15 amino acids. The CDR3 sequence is CASSIGNSGANVLTF. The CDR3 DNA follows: TGTGCCAGCAGTATTGGGAACTCTGGGGCCAACGTCCTGACTTTC.